The 25 T cell receptor beta chains given below trace back to one sample, sequenced in a study of STAT5B mutations in CD4+ large granular lymphocyte leukemia. Sequencing used immunoSEQ multiplex PCR; TCRdb keeps in-frame clones, though not all of them. Among around 31,000 clones, about 70% were seen once, and the ten largest hold 2%. Sequences were obtained from CD4+ T cells from blood buffy coats. These receptors were collected from a human donor in good health.

The chain joins TRBV7-9 to TRBJ1-1, with unresolved D. CDR1 is SEHNR and CDR2 is FQNEAQ in the germline V gene (reference sequence). V shed 5 bases and J shed 4 bases, with 5 bases lying between them. This CDR3 region has 11 residues. The CDR3 sequence: CASSLGTEAFF. The DNA of the CDR3 is TGTGCCAGCAGCCTGGGCACTGAAGCTTTCTTT.

The chain couples TRBV7-2 to TRBJ2-2; tentatively, D is TRBD2 (6 bases). V lost 1 base, J lost 5 bases, and 11 bases lay in between. Looked up from germline, CDR1 is SGHTA and CDR2 is FQGNSA. This CDR3 region has 15 residues. In nucleotides, the CDR3 is TGTGCCAGCAGCTTAGAAGGCGGGGTTACCGGGGAGCTGTTTTTT. Protein: CASSLEGGVTGELFF.

This chain links TRBV5-1 with TRBJ1-2, with TRBD1 identical over 7 bases. The CDR3 totals 14 residues. Trimming at V came to 3 bases and at J to 3 bases, leaving 5 bases not matched to a gene. Per germline, CDR1 SGHRS and CDR2 YFSETQ. CDR3 bases: TGCGCCAGCAGCTCTGGACAGGTCGACTATGGCTACACCTTC. It codes for CASSSGQVDYGYTF.

The chain uses TRBV5-8 and TRBJ2-7; the match to TRBD2 covers 7 bases. CDR1 and CDR2 (germline): SGHTS, YDEGEE. The J segment lost 3 bases and the V segment lost 2 bases, leaving 17 bases of the junction unmatched. This CDR3 contains 18 residues. CDR3 amino acids: CASSFLGMGRETFYEQYF. The CDR3 DNA reads as TGTGCCAGCAGCTTCCTTGGAATGGGGCGGGAGACTTTCTACGAGCAGTACTTC.

The rearrangement joins TRBV19 to TRBJ1-5, with 8 positions matching TRBD1. V was clipped by 5 bases and J by 2 bases; unmatched bases: 17. The germline V gene encodes CDR1 LNHDA and CDR2 SQIVND (reference sequence). This CDR3 contains 19 residues. DNA of the CDR3: TGTGCCAGTAGTCTCGGAGATGTCACAGGGGGAAGGGGCAATCAGCCCCAGCATTTT. It specifies CASSLGDVTGGRGNQPQHF.

The chain couples TRBV27 to TRBJ2-3; no clear D. Per germline, CDR1 MNHEY and CDR2 SMNVEV (reference sequence). V was trimmed by 1 base and J by 1 base, leaving 9 bases between them. This CDR3 has 15 amino acids. CDR3 nucleotides: TGTGCCAGCAGTTTATTGGTCCCCGGCACAGATACGCAGTATTTT. Protein: CASSLLVPGTDTQYF.

This clone was detected once. The V call is TRBV7-2, the J call TRBJ1-4, with a tentative D call TRBD1 (5 bases). From germline, CDR1 is SGHTA and CDR2 FQGNSA. The CDR3 has 16 amino acids. V was trimmed by 5 bases and J by 7 bases, leaving 20 bases between them. CDR3 sequence: CASSPGAGLNPEKLFF. The CDR3 DNA sequence: TGTGCCAGCAGCCCCGGGGCGGGACTAAATCCTGAAAAACTGTTTTTT.

The CDR3 nucleotides read TGTGCCAGCCTAGCGGGGGAAAACAATGAGCAGTTCTTC. Translating gives CASLAGENNEQFF. This sequence joins TRBV6-5 and TRBJ2-1; 10 bases map to TRBD2. The CDR3 sequence is 13 residues long. The junction had 3 bases not matched to a gene; V was cut back by 8 bases and J by 5 bases. From germline, CDR1 is MNHEY and CDR2 SVGAGI.

The rearrangement uses TRBV15 and TRBJ1-3; D unclear. From germline, CDR1 is LNHNV and CDR2 YYDKDF (reference sequence). V was pared by 0 bases and J by 2 bases, with 5 bases between. The CDR3 consists of 14 residues. This chain's CDR3 is CATSRDWAGNTIYF. The CDR3 DNA is TGTGCCACCAGCAGAGATTGGGCTGGAAACACCATATATTTT. The entire variable domain, with the rest obtained from reference TRBV15 and TRBJ1-3, is as follows: DAMVIQNPRYQVTQFGKPVTLSCSQTLNHNVMYWYQQKSSQAPKLLFHYYDKDFNNEADTPDNFQSRRPNTSFCFLDIRSPGLGDTAMYLCATSRDWAGNTIYFGEGSWLTVV.

The V gene is TRBV4-1, the J gene TRBJ2-1, with TRBD2 matching 11 bases. Germline values: CDR1 MGHRA, CDR2 YSYEKL. This CDR3 has 17 residues. The V and J ends lost 3 bases and 4 bases, in that order; junction bases with no gene match: 8. Here the CDR3 reads CASSQPPGLAEYNEQFF. DNA for the CDR3: TGCGCCAGCAGCCAGCCACCGGGACTAGCGGAGTACAATGAGCAGTTCTTC.

The chain links TRBV7-2 to TRBJ1-3, with D possibly matching TRBD1 (6 bases). This CDR3 contains 14 residues. Germline CDR1 reads SGHTA; CDR2 reads FQGNSA. Trimming took 1 base from V and 4 from J, leaving 8 bases between them. CDR3 region: CASSLGQAGNTIYF. CDR3 sequence (DNA): TGTGCCAGCAGCTTAGGACAGGCCGGAAACACCATATATTTT.

The chain recombines TRBV5-3 with TRBJ1-3; TRBD1 aligns across 7 bases. TRBV5-3 is marked as an open reading frame, function uncertain. The CDR3 is 12 amino acids. Germline trimming cut 4 bases from V and 11 bases from J; bases unmatched to any gene: 6. The CDR3 is CARSVRQGSIYF. The CDR3 DNA follows: TGTGCCAGAAGCGTCAGACAGGGCTCCATATATTTT.

The chain is built from TRBV2 and TRBJ1-2; 7 bases fit TRBD1. Losses at the gene ends were 4 bases for V and 4 bases for J; bases not matched to a gene: 3. CDR1 and CDR2 (germline): SNHLY, FYNNEI. The CDR3 length is 13 residues. The chain's CDR3 is CASSGQGGYGYTF. The DNA for the CDR3 is TGTGCCAGCAGTGGACAGGGTGGCTATGGCTACACCTTC.

V and J are TRBV5-6 and TRBJ1-2; the D gene is possibly TRBD1 (6 bases). V was shortened by 3 bases and J by 4 bases, with 7 bases between the two germline ends. The CDR3 runs 12 residues. Germline CDR1 is SGHDT and CDR2 is YYEEEE. For the CDR3, the DNA is TGTGCCAGCAGCTCGGACAGCTATGGCTACACCTTC. This translates into CASSSDSYGYTF.

The V call is TRBV7-8, the J call TRBJ2-1, with 9 bases identical to TRBD2. Per germline, CDR1 SGHVS and CDR2 FQNEAQ. The CDR3 extends over 17 amino acids. V was clipped by 9 bases and J by 5 bases; unmatched bases: 17. CDR3 residues: CASHPLGAGGRHNEQFF. The DNA for the CDR3 is TGTGCCAGTCACCCTTTAGGGGCGGGGGGGCGACACAATGAGCAGTTCTTC.

The sample holds one count of this clone. CDR3 sequence reads: CASSEYGLAGAGELFF. The CDR3, as DNA: TGTGCCAGCAGTGAATACGGGCTAGCGGGGGCCGGGGAGCTGTTTTTT. This rearrangement joins TRBV25-1 to TRBJ2-2; 10 bases line up with TRBD2. V shed 0 bases, J shed 6 bases, and the junction held 4 bases outside the gene matches. The CDR3 is 16 amino acids. Germline V gives CDR1 MGHDK, CDR2 SYGVNS.

The CDR3 reads CATKDRGLGNQPQHF. In DNA form, the CDR3 reads TGTGCCACGAAGGACAGGGGTTTGGGCAATCAGCCCCAGCATTTT. This rearrangement joins TRBV10-3 to TRBJ1-5; 9 bases line up with TRBD1. The V gene's germline CDR1 is ENHRY and CDR2 SYGVKD. The CDR3 is made up of 15 amino acids. The ends lost 10 bases at V and 2 bases at J; junction bases unmatched: 9.

The chain couples TRBV2 to TRBJ1-4; possibly TRBD1 for D (6 bases). The germline CDR1 and CDR2 sequences are SNHLY and FYNNEI. CDR3 length: 15 residues. Deletions cut 5 bases from V and 0 bases from J, with 10 bases between. CDR3 residues: CASSFAGATNEKLFF. In DNA form, the CDR3 reads TGTGCCAGCAGTTTCGCAGGGGCAACTAATGAAAAACTGTTTTTT.

This sequence joins TRBV7-2 and TRBJ2-7; the D gene is possibly TRBD1 (6 bases). Germline-derived CDR1 and CDR2 are SGHTA and FQGNSA. The CDR3 loop spans 14 amino acids. V was trimmed by 1 base and J by 4 bases, leaving 11 bases between them. For the CDR3, the DNA is TGTGCCAGCAGCTTAGGGACAGTCAGTTACGAGCAGTACTTC. Encoded protein: CASSLGTVSYEQYF.

The chain carries TRBV12-5 and TRBJ2-3; D is unresolved. In germline, CDR1 is LGHNT, CDR2 FRNRAP. The CDR3 sequence is 12 residues long. V was pared by 0 bases and J by 6 bases, with 4 bases between. CDR3 bases: TGTGCTAGTGGTTTGGTAGGCGATACGCAGTATTTT. This gives the protein CASGLVGDTQYF.

The rearrangement links TRBV13 to TRBJ1-6; D gene ambiguous. Looked up from germline, CDR1 is PRHDT and CDR2 is FYEKMQ (reference sequence). The CDR3 totals 15 residues. The germline V and J ends were trimmed by 0 bases and 7 bases, with 10 bases remaining between them. CDR3 in amino acids: CASSLGNSGNSPLHF. For the CDR3, the DNA is TGTGCCAGCAGCTTAGGCAACAGTGGCAATTCACCCCTCCACTTT.

The chain couples TRBV27 to TRBJ1-2; D is uncertain. Trimming shortened V by 5 bases and J by 14 bases, and 6 bases separated the two germline ends. The CDR3 totals 8 residues. Germline V gene sequence: CDR1 MNHEY, CDR2 SMNVEV (reference sequence). DNA of the CDR3: TGTGCCAGCAGTCCAGGAACCTTC. Translated: CASSPGTF.

The chain links TRBV5-8 to TRBJ1-3; the D is unclear. Germline CDR1 and CDR2: SGHTS and YDEGEE. CDR3 length equals 16 residues. Trimming pared 0 bases from V and 0 bases from J, leaving 10 bases between. The CDR3 protein is CASSLEGRSSGNTIYF. As DNA, the CDR3 is TGTGCCAGCAGCTTGGAGGGCAGGAGCTCTGGAAACACCATATATTTT. The variable domain in full, with the rest retrieved from reference TRBV5-8 and TRBJ1-3, is EAGVTQSPTHLIKTRGQQATLRCSPISGHTSVYWYQQALGLGLQFLLWYDEGEERNRGNFPPRFSGRQFPNYSSELNVNALELEDSALYLCASSLEGRSSGNTIYFGEGSWLTVV.

The chain carries TRBV2 and TRBJ2-7; D tentatively reads TRBD1 or TRBD2 (5 bases each). Germline V gives CDR1 SNHLY, CDR2 FYNNEI. The CDR3 runs to 13 residues. Trimming pared 4 bases from V and 6 bases from J, leaving 13 bases between. Here the CDR3 DNA reads TGTGCCAGCAGTGGGGCTAGAGGGGTCGAGCAGTACTTC. Its protein product is CASSGARGVEQYF. The variable domain in full, completed from reference TRBV2 and TRBJ2-7, reads EPEVTQTPSHQVTQMGQEVILRCVPISNHLYFYWYRQILGQKVEFLVSFYNNEISEKSEIFDDQFSVERPDGSNFTLKIRSTKLEDSAMYFCASSGARGVEQYFGPGTRLTVT.

This sequence joins TRBV5-1 and TRBJ1-6; D gene unclear. The CDR3 has 13 residues. The germline V and J ends were trimmed by 2 bases and 12 bases, with 12 bases remaining between them. The germline CDR1 and CDR2 sequences are SGHRS and YFSETQ. CDR3 sequence reads: CASSLGGELPLHF. The CDR3 DNA is TGCGCCAGCAGCTTAGGCGGCGAATTACCCCTCCACTTT.